Listed below are T cell receptor beta chains from one sample, sequenced in a study of cytomegalovirus exposure and HLA in healthy donors. Sequencing used immunoSEQ multiplex PCR; TCRdb keeps in-frame clones, though not all of them. The sample lists 150,000 to 180,000 clones, approximately 69% occurring once. The material sequenced was PBMCs. All receptors come from a young man in good health and CMV-seronegative. Both conserved end residues are part of each CDR3. Fields, in order: D gene, V gene, clone size, J gene, CDR3 DNA, CDR3 protein. The D gene is left open where the match is weak. Clone size is not always given. Where it is, it says once, few, many or a class for expanded clones.

-,TRBV2,-,TRBJ2-5,TGTGCCAGCGGGCGGGGGCGGGAGACCCAGTACTTC,CASGRGRETQYF
TRBD1,TRBV23-1,-,TRBJ1-1,TGCGCCAGCAGTCAATCGGGGACAGTCGAAGGCGCTGAAGCTTTCTTT,CASSQSGTVEGAEAFF
TRBD1,TRBV7-2,few,TRBJ2-7,TGTGCCAGCAGCTTTGCACCAGGGGGCTACGAGCAGTACTTC,CASSFAPGGYEQYF
-,TRBV29-1,-,TRBJ1-3,TGCAGCGTTCGTGTTGGAAACACCATATATTTT,CSVRVGNTIYF
-,TRBV7-9,-,TRBJ2-5,TGTGCCAGCAGCTTAGTAGGGGAAGAGACCCAGTACTTC,CASSLVGEETQYF
-,TRBV2,-,TRBJ1-6,TGTGCCAGCAGTCCTATCCAGGGTTCACCTAATTCACCCCTCCACTTT,CASSPIQGSPNSPLHF
-,TRBV7-2,-,TRBJ2-7,TGTGCCAGCAGCTTAGGCGGTCAGGGAACCTACGAGCAGTACTTC,CASSLGGQGTYEQYF
TRBD1,TRBV29-1,-,TRBJ2-7,TGCAGCGTTGAGGGGGACAGAAGCTACGAGCAGTACTTC,CSVEGDRSYEQYF
TRBD1,TRBV19,-,TRBJ1-4,TGTGCCAGTACCCTAGGGGACAGCCATGAAAAACTGTTTTTT,CASTLGDSHEKLFF
-,TRBV4-2,once,TRBJ2-3,TGTGCCAGCAGCCCGGGGGCAGATACGCAGTATTTT,CASSPGADTQYF
-,TRBV7-9,-,TRBJ2-7,TGTTCCAGCAGTCAAGACTCCTACGAGCAGTACTTC,CSSSQDSYEQYF
-,TRBV7-9,-,TRBJ2-7,TGTTCCAGCAGCGGCCCCGGGACTCACCCCTACGAGCAGTACTTC,CSSSGPGTHPYEQYF
TRBD1,TRBV7-2,once,TRBJ2-1,TGTGCCAGCAGCTTAGAGGGGACAGGGGTCTACAATGAGCAGTTCTTC,CASSLEGTGVYNEQFF
-,TRBV4-1,-,TRBJ1-4,TGCGCCAGCAGCCAAGGCAGGGGTAATGAAAAACTGTTTTTT,CASSQGRGNEKLFF
-,TRBV2,-,TRBJ2-7,TGTGCCAGCGGACTGAGCTCCTACGAGCAGTACTTC,CASGLSSYEQYF
TRBD2,TRBV29-1,few,TRBJ2-1,TGCAGCGTTGAAGATCGGAGCGGGGGTAGCTCCTACAATGAGCAGTTCTTC,CSVEDRSGGSSYNEQFF